The 14 T cell receptor beta chains below were found in one sample sequenced in a study of blood T cell repertoires in COVID-19. Only in-frame clones appear in the TCRdb table, and some are missing; sequencing was by immunoSEQ multiplex PCR. Among over 400,000 clones listed, 86% were seen once. Sequences were obtained from peripheral blood. Receptor source: a woman in her 30s with active or convalescent COVID-19.

The rearrangement links TRBV7-9 to TRBJ2-1; tentatively, D is TRBD1 (5 bases). Germline assignment: CDR1 SEHNR and CDR2 FQNEAQ (reference sequence). The CDR3 has 16 residues. Trimming took 5 bases from V and 4 from J, leaving 18 bases between them. The CDR3 DNA reads TGTGCCAGCAGCCCCTCCGACAGAGAGGCTTACAATGAGCAGTTCTTC. It encodes CASSPSDREAYNEQFF.

The rearrangement joins TRBV10-3 to TRBJ1-1, with 8 bases that match TRBD1. The germline CDR1 and CDR2 sequences are ENHRY and SYGVKD. The V segment lost 3 bases and the J segment 1 base; nucleotides outside the gene matches: 1. The CDR3 is 14 amino acids. The DNA for the CDR3 is TGTGCCATCAGTGAAGGGACAGGGAACACTGAAGCTTTCTTT. Its translation: CAISEGTGNTEAFF.

The chain couples TRBV14 to TRBJ1-1; possible D gene TRBD1, 5 bases. This CDR3 is 14 amino acids long. From germline, CDR1 is SGHDN and CDR2 FVKESK. V was cut by 1 base and J by 5 bases, with 11 bases left in between. CDR3 in amino acids: CASSQVGGGTEAFF. In nucleotides, the CDR3 is TGTGCCAGCAGCCAAGTTGGGGGAGGGACTGAAGCTTTCTTT.

This clone was observed a few times. This CDR3 reads CASSLNMEGSNQPQHF. The DNA of the CDR3 is TGTGCCAGCTCCCTAAACATGGAGGGTAGCAATCAGCCCCAGCATTTT. This chain links TRBV18 with TRBJ1-5; no definite D call. Germline V gene data show CDR1 as KGHSH and CDR2 as LQKENI. The CDR3 loop spans 16 amino acids. V lost 6 bases and J 0 bases, leaving 15 bases between the germline ends.

The chain employs TRBV9 and TRBJ1-2; 8 positions agree with TRBD1. V lost 6 bases to trimming and J lost 4 bases; unmatched junction nucleotides: 5. The CDR3 totals 13 residues. The germline V gene has CDR1 SGDLS and CDR2 YYNGEE. CDR3 sequence reads: CASKAGGLYGYTF. In DNA form, the CDR3 reads TGTGCCAGCAAGGCAGGGGGCCTCTATGGCTACACCTTC.

This rearrangement joins TRBV18 to TRBJ2-5, with D perhaps TRBD2 (6 bases). Trimming removed 10 bases at V and 4 bases at J, with 16 bases between. This CDR3 is 13 amino acids long. The germline V gene encodes CDR1 KGHSH and CDR2 LQKENI. The CDR3 region is CATRPGGTETQYF. In nucleotides, the CDR3 is TGTGCCACCCGACCTGGGGGGACAGAGACCCAGTACTTC.

The chain joins TRBV5-1 to TRBJ2-3; 13 bases agree with TRBD2. The CDR3 is 15 amino acids. The junction had 3 bases not matched to a gene; V was cut back by 5 bases and J by 3 bases. CDR1 and CDR2 (germline): SGHRS, YFSETQ. CDR3 sequence (DNA): TGCGCCAGCAGACTAGCGGGGGGGCTGACAGATACGCAGTATTTT. The encoded protein is CASRLAGGLTDTQYF.

This clone has ten or more counts. The chain employs TRBV4-2 and TRBJ1-5, with 7 bases fitting TRBD1. V was clipped by 2 bases and J by 5 bases; unmatched bases: 6. CDR1 and CDR2 from the germline V gene are LGHNA and YNFKEQ. CDR3 length: 15 amino acids. The CDR3 sequence is CASSQYNRGDQPQHF. The CDR3 nucleotides are TGTGCCAGCAGCCAATATAACAGGGGAGATCAGCCCCAGCATTTT.

CDR3 bases: TGCGCCAGCAGCTTGTTAGATCTCTCCTCCTACGAGCAGTACTTC. Translating gives CASSLLDLSSYEQYF. The chain employs TRBV5-1 and TRBJ2-7, with D unresolved. The CDR3 has 15 residues. The V end lost 1 base, the J end lost 0 bases, and 11 bases lay between the germline ends. Germline V CDR1 and CDR2: SGHRS, YFSETQ.

The chain combines TRBV29-1 with TRBJ2-7; 9 bases fit TRBD2. CDR3 length equals 14 residues. Germline CDR1 is SQVTM and CDR2 is ANQGSEA. After removal of 6 bases from V and 6 bases from J, the junction contained 12 bases not matched to a gene. The CDR3, as DNA: TGCAGCGTCCAGAACCTAGCGGGAATAAGCGAGCAGTACTTC. Translation gives CSVQNLAGISEQYF.

The genes are TRBV27 and TRBJ2-7; TRBD1 matches at 7 bases. Germline V gene data show CDR1 as MNHEY and CDR2 as SMNVEV (reference sequence). With 4 bases clipped from V and 7 bases from J, the junction kept 7 bases outside the gene matches. The CDR3 length is 13 residues. CDR3 region: CASSWMTGKEQYF. DNA of the CDR3: TGTGCCAGCAGTTGGATGACAGGGAAAGAGCAGTACTTC.

This clone has a count of ten or more. The V call is TRBV7-8, the J call TRBJ2-1, with D perhaps matching TRBD1 (5 bases). This CDR3 is 12 amino acids long. Germline lookup yields CDR1 SGHVS and CDR2 FQNEAQ. Trimming cost V 5 bases and J 5 bases, with 7 bases left between them. The CDR3 DNA sequence: TGTGCCAGCAGCGGCAGGGACAATGAGCAGTTCTTC. Amino acid sequence: CASSGRDNEQFF.

Comments on this clone: The sample contains more than one DNA sequence encoding this CDR3. This rearrangement joins TRBV12-3 or TRBV12-4 to TRBJ1-2, with 7 positions matching TRBD1. V lost 6 bases and J lost 2; bases outside the gene matches: 3. This CDR3 comprises 13 residues. CDR3 sequence reads: CASSPGGNYGYTF. DNA of the CDR3: TGTGCCAGCAGCCCAGGGGGGAACTATGGCTACACCTTC.

A remark on this clone: The identical CDR3 is also encoded by other nucleotide sequences in the sample. Here the CDR3 DNA reads TGCGCCAGCAGCTCTCAGGGGGATGGCTACACCTTC. This gives the protein CASSSQGDGYTF. J is TRBJ1-2 and V is TRBV5-1, with 7 bases aligning to TRBD1. The CDR3 has 12 residues. V was pared by 3 bases and J by 6 bases, with 2 bases of the junction left unmatched. Germline loops: CDR1 SGHRS, CDR2 YFSETQ.